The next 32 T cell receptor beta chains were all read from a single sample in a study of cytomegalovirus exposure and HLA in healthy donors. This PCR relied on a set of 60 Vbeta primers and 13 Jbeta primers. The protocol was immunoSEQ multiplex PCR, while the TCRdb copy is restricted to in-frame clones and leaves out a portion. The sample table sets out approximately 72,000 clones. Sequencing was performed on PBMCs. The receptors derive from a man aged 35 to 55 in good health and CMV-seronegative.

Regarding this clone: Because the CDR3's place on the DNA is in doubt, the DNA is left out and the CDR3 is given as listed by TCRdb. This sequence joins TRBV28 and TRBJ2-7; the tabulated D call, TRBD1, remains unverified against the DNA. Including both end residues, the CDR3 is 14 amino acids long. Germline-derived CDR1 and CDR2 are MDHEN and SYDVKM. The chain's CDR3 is CASSFLAGGDEQYF.

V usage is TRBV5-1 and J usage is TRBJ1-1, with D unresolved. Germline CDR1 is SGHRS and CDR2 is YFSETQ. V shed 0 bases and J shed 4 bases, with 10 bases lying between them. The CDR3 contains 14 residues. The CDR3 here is CASSLAPGSTEAFF. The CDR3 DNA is TGCGCCAGCAGCTTGGCGCCCGGGTCCACTGAAGCTTTCTTT.

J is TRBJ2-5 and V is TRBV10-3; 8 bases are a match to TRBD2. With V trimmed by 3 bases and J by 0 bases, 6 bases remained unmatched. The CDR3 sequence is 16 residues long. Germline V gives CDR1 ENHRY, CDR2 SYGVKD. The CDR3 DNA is TGTGCCATCAGTGACAAGGGTAGCGGGGACCAAGAGACCCAGTACTTC. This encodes CAISDKGSGDQETQYF.

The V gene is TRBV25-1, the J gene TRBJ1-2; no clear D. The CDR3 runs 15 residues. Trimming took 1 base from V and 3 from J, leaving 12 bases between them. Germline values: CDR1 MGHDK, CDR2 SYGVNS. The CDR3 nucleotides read TGTGCCAGCAGTGAATTGGAGGACGGGGACTATGGCTACACCTTC. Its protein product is CASSELEDGDYGYTF.

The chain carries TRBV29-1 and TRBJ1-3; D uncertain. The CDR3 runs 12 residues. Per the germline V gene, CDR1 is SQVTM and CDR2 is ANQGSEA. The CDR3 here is CSKLYSGNTIYF. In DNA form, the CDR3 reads TGCTCCAAACTGTACTCTGGAAACACCATATATTTT. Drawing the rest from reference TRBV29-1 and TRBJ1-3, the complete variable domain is SAVISQKPSRDICQRGTSLTIQCQVDSQVTMMFWYRQQPGQSLTLIATANQGSEATYESGFVIDKFPISRPNLTFSTLTVSNMSPEDSSIYLCSKLYSGNTIYFGEGSWLTVV.

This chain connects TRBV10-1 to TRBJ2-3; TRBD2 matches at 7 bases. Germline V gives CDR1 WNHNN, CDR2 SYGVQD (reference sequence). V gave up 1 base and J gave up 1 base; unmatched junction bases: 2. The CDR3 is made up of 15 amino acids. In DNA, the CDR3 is TGCGCCAGCAGTGAGTTCCGGGGGGGCACAGATACGCAGTATTTT. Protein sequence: CASSEFRGGTDTQYF.

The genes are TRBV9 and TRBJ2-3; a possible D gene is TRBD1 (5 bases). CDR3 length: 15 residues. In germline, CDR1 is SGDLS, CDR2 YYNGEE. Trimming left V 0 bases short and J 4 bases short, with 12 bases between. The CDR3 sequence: CASSVVGRRSDTQYF. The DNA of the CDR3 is TGTGCCAGCAGCGTAGTGGGGCGTCGTTCAGATACGCAGTATTTT. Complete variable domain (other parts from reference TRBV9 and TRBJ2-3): DSGVTQTPKHLITATGQRVTLRCSPRSGDLSVYWYQQSLDQGLQFLIQYYNGEERAKGNILERFSAQQFPDLHSELNLSSLELGDSALYFCASSVVGRRSDTQYFGPGTRLTVL.

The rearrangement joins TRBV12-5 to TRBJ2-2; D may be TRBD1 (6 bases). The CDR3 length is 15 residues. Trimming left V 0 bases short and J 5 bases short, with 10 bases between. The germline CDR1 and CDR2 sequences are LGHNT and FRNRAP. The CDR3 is CASGLVDQGTGELFF. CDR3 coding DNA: TGTGCTAGTGGTTTGGTAGACCAGGGGACCGGGGAGCTGTTTTTT.

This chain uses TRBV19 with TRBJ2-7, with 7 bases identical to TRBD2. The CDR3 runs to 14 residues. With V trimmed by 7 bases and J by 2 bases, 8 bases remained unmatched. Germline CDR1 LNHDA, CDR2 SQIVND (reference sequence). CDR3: CASTPLGGAYEQYF. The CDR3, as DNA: TGTGCCAGTACCCCCTTGGGGGGGGCCTACGAGCAGTACTTC.

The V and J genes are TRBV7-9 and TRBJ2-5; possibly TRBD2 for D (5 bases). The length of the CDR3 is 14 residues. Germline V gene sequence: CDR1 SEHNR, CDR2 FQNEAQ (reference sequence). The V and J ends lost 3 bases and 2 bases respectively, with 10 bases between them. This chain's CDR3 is CASSLDGVQETQYF. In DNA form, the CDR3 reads TGTGCCAGCAGCTTGGACGGGGTTCAAGAGACCCAGTACTTC.

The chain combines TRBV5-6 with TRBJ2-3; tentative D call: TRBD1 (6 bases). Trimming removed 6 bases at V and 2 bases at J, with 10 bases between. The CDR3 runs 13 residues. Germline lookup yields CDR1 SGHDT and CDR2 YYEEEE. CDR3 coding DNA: TGTGCCAGCACCAGGGGAGCCACAGATACGCAGTATTTT. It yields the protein CASTRGATDTQYF.

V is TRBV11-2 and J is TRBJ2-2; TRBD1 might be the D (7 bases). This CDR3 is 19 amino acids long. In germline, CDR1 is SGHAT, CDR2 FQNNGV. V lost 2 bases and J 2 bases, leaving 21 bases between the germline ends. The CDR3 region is CASSLLGLTGKINTGELFF. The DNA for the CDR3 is TGTGCCAGCAGCTTACTGGGACTGACAGGGAAGATCAACACCGGGGAGCTGTTTTTT. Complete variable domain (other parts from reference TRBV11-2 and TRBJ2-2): EAGVAQSPRYKIIEKRQSVAFWCNPISGHATLYWYQQILGQGPKLLIQFQNNGVVDDSQLPKDRFSAERLKGVDSTLKIQPAKLEDSAVYLCASSLLGLTGKINTGELFFGEGSRLTVL.

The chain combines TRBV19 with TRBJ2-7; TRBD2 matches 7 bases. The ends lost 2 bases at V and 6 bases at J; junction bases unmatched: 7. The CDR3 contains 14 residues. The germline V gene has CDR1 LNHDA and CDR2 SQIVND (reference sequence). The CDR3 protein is CASSIIGREGEQYF. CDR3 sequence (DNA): TGTGCCAGTAGTATAATCGGCAGGGAGGGCGAGCAGTACTTC.

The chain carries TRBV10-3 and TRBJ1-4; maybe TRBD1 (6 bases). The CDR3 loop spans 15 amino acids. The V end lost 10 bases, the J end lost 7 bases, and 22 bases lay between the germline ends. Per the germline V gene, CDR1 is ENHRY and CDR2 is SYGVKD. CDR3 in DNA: TGTGCCAGCGGAAGCGCCGGACAGCCTGGTGAAAAACTGTTTTTT. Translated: CASGSAGQPGEKLFF.

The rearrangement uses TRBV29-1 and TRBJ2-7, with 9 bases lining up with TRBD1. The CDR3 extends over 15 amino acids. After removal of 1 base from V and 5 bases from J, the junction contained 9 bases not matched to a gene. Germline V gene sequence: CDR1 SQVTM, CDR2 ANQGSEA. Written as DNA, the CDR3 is TGCAGCGTTGAAGCTTCCGGGACAGGGAATGACGAGCAGTACTTC. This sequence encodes CSVEASGTGNDEQYF.

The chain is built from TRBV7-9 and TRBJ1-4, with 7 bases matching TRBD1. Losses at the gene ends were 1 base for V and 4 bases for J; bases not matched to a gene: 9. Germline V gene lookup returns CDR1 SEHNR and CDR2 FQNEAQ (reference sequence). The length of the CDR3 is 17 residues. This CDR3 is CASSLERQGLYNEKLFF. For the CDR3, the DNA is TGTGCCAGCAGCTTAGAGCGACAGGGCCTGTATAATGAAAAACTGTTTTTT.

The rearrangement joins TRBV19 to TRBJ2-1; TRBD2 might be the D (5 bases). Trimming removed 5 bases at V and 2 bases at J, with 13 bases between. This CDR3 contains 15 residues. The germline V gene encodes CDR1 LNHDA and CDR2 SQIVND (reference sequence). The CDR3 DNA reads TGTGCCAGTAGTCCCCGGGGTGGGACCTACAATGAGCAGTTCTTC. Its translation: CASSPRGGTYNEQFF.

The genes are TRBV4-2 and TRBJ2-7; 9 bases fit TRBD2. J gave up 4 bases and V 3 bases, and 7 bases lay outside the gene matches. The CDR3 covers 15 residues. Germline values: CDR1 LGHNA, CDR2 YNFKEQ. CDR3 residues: CASSQASGEVYEQYF. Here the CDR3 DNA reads TGTGCCAGCAGCCAGGCTAGCGGGGAGGTTTACGAGCAGTACTTC.

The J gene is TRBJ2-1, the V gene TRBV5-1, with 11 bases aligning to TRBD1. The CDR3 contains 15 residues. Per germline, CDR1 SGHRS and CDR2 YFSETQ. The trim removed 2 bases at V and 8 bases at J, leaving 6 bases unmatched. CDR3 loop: CASSFGQGAGDEQFF. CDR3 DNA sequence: TGCGCCAGCAGCTTTGGACAGGGGGCAGGTGATGAGCAGTTCTTC.

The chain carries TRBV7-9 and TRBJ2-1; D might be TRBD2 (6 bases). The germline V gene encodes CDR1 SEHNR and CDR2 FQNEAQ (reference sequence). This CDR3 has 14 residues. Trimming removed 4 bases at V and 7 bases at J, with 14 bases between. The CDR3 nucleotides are TGTGCCAGCAGCTCCGGGACTGGGTGGAATGAGCAGTTCTTC. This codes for CASSSGTGWNEQFF.

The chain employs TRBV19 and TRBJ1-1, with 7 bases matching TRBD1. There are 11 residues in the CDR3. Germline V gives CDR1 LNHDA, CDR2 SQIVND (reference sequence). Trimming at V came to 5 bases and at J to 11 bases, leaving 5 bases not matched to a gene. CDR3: CASSPGGLAFF. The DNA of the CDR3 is TGTGCCAGTAGTCCAGGGGGTCTGGCTTTCTTT. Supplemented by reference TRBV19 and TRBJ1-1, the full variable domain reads DGGITQSPKYLFRKEGQNVTLSCEQNLNHDAMYWYRQDPGQGLRLIYYSQIVNDFQKGDIAEGYSVSREKKESFPLTVTSAQKNPTAFYLCASSPGGLAFFGQGTRLTVV.

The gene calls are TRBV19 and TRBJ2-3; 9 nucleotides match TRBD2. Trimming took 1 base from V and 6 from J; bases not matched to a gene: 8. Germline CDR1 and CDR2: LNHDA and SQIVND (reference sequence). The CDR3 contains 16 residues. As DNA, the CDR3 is TGTGCCAGTAGTATAGGGTGGCGGGGGGGGAAGGATACGCAGTATTTT. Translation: CASSIGWRGGKDTQYF.

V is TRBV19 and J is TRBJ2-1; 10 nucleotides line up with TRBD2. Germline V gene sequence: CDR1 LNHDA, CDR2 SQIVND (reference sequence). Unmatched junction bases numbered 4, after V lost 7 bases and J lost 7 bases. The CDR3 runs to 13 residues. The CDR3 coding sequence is TGTGCCAGTAAGCCTAGCGGGGGTAATGAGCAGTTCTTC. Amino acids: CASKPSGGNEQFF.

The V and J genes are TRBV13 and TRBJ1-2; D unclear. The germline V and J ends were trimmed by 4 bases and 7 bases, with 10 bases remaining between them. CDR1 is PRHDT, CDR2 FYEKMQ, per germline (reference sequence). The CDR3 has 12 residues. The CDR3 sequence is CASSSYVSGYTF. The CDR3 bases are TGTGCCAGCAGCTCCTACGTGAGTGGCTACACCTTC.

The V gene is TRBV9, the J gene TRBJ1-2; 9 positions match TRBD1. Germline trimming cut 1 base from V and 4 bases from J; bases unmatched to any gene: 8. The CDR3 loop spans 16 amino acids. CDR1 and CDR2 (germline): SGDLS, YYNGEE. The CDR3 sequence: CASSVTGGDYFYGYTF. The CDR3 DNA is TGTGCCAGCAGCGTAACAGGGGGCGATTATTTCTATGGCTACACCTTC.

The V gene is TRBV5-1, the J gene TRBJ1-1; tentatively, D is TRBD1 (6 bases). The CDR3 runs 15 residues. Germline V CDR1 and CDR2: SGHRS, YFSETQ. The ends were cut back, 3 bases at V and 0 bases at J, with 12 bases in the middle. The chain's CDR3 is CASSSGQRMNTEAFF. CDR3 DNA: TGCGCCAGCAGCTCCGGACAGCGCATGAACACTGAAGCTTTCTTT.

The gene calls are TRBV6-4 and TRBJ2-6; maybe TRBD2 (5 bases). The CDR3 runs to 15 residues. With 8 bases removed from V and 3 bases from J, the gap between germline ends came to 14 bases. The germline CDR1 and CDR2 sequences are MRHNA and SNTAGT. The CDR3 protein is CASRGSEDGANVLTF. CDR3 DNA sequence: TGTGCCAGCCGGGGATCGGAAGATGGGGCCAACGTCCTGACTTTC.

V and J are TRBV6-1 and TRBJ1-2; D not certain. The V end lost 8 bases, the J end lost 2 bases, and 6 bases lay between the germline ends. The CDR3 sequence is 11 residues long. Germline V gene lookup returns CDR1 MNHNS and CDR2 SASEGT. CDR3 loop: CASSQNYGYTF. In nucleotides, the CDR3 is TGTGCCAGCTCCCAGAACTATGGCTACACCTTC.

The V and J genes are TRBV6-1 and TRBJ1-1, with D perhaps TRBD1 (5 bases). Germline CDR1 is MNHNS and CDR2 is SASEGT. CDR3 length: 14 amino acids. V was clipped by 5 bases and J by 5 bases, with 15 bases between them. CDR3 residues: CASSYGRETTEAFF. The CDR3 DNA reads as TGTGCCAGCAGTTATGGCAGGGAAACGACTGAAGCTTTCTTT.

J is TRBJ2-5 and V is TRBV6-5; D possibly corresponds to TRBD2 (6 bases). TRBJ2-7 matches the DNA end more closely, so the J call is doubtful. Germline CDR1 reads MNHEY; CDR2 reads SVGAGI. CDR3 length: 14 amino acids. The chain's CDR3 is CASSSLGGLYEQYF. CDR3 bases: TGTGCCAGCAGTTCACTGGGGGGTCTCTACGAGCAGTACTTC.

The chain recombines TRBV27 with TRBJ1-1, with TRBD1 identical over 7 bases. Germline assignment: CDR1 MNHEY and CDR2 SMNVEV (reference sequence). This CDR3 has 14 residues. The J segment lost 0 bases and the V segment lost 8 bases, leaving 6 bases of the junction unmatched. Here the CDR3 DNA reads TGTGCCAGCGTTAGGGACAGCATGAACACTGAAGCTTTCTTT. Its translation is CASVRDSMNTEAFF.

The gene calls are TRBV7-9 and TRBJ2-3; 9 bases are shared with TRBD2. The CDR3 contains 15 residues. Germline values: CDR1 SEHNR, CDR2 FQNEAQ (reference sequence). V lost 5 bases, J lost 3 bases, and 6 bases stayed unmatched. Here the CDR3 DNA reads TGTGCCAGCAGCCCAGGACTAGCGTCTACAGATACGCAGTATTTT. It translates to CASSPGLASTDTQYF.